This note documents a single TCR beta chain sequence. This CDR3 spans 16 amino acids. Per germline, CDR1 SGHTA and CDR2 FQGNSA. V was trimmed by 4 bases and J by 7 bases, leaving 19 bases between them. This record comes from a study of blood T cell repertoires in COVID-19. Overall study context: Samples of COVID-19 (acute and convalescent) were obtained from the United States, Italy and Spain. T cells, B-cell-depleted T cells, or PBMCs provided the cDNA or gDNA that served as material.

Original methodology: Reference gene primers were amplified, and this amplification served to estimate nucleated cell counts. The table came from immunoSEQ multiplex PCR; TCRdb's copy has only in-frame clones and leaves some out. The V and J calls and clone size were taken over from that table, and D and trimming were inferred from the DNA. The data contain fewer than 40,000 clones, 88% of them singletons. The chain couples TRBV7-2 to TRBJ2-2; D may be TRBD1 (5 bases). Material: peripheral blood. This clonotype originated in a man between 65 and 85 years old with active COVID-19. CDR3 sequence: CASSWGIYGAGGELFF. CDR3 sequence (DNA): TGTGCCAGCAGCTGGGGCATTTATGGGGCCGGCGGGGAGCTGTTTTTT.